The 8 T cell receptor beta chains below come from one sample, sequenced in a study of control samples from healthy donors and cancer patients. Here immunoSEQ multiplex PCR was the method, and the copy in TCRdb shows in-frame clones only, minus some. The repertoire holds around 96,000 clones, 85% to 95% seen once, with around 8.5% in the top ten. Sequencing used blood. All receptors derive from a man aged 18 to 30 in good health.

This clone showed up just once. The V call is TRBV9, the J call TRBJ1-3; D is unclear. Germline V gives CDR1 SGDLS, CDR2 YYNGEE. This CDR3 region has 11 residues. The V end was cut by 7 bases, the J end by 4 bases, with 6 bases between. CDR3 in DNA: TGTGCCAGCGGATCAGGAAACACCATATATTTT. It codes for CASGSGNTIYF. The variable domain in full, with the rest retrieved from reference TRBV9 and TRBJ1-3, is DSGVTQTPKHLITATGQRVTLRCSPRSGDLSVYWYQQSLDQGLQFLIQYYNGEERAKGNILERFSAQQFPDLHSELNLSSLELGDSALYFCASGSGNTIYFGEGSWLTVV.

V and J are TRBV5-5 and TRBJ1-3; D not resolved. Trimming pared 3 bases from V and 0 bases from J, leaving 13 bases between. Germline V gene sequence: CDR1 SGHKS, CDR2 YYEKEE (reference sequence). The CDR3 is 16 amino acids. This CDR3 reads CASSSDYIHSGNTIYF. CDR3 nucleotide sequence: TGTGCCAGCAGCTCGGACTACATACACTCTGGAAACACCATATATTTT.

This chain connects TRBV11-2 to TRBJ2-7; no definite D call. Germline-derived CDR1 and CDR2 are SGHAT and FQNNGV. Trimming left V 1 base short and J 3 bases short, with 4 bases between. The CDR3 covers 12 residues. CDR3 sequence: CASSLGLYEQYF. CDR3 bases: TGTGCCAGCAGCTTAGGGCTCTACGAGCAGTACTTC. Complete variable domain (other parts from reference TRBV11-2 and TRBJ2-7): EAGVAQSPRYKIIEKRQSVAFWCNPISGHATLYWYQQILGQGPKLLIQFQNNGVVDDSQLPKDRFSAERLKGVDSTLKIQPAKLEDSAVYLCASSLGLYEQYFGPGTRLTVT.

This chain uses TRBV5-8 with TRBJ2-3; the D gene is possibly TRBD2 (6 bases). The V end lost 0 bases, the J end lost 2 bases, and 7 bases lay between the germline ends. CDR3 length equals 14 residues. Germline V gene lookup returns CDR1 SGHTS and CDR2 YDEGEE. The chain's CDR3 is CASSLGGATDTQYF. CDR3 DNA: TGTGCCAGCAGCTTGGGCGGGGCCACAGATACGCAGTATTTT.

The chain links TRBV15 to TRBJ1-6; D not certain. CDR3 length: 14 amino acids. Trimming took 3 bases from V and 3 from J, leaving 6 bases between them. CDR1 LNHNV and CDR2 YYDKDF come from the germline V gene (reference sequence). The CDR3 loop reads CATSSQNYNSPLHF. The CDR3 nucleotides read TGTGCCACCAGCAGTCAGAACTATAATTCACCCCTCCACTTT.

This clone was observed once. This chain connects TRBV28 to TRBJ1-1, with D hard to call. The ends were cut back, 8 bases at V and 2 bases at J, with 3 bases in the middle. The CDR3 covers 10 residues. CDR1 and CDR2 from the germline V gene are MDHEN and SYDVKM. The CDR3, as DNA: TGTGCCAGCGCAAACACTGAAGCTTTCTTT. It specifies CASANTEAFF.

This clone was counted once. Here the CDR3 DNA reads TGTGCCAGCAGCGTAGATGCCAAAAGCTCCTACGAGCAGTACTTC. Translated: CASSVDAKSSYEQYF. The genes are TRBV9 and TRBJ2-7; D not certain. Trimming cost V 0 bases and J 0 bases, with 10 bases left between them. CDR3 length equals 15 residues. Germline values: CDR1 SGDLS, CDR2 YYNGEE.

J is TRBJ2-7 and V is TRBV5-4; TRBD2 agrees at 11 bases. Germline CDR1 and CDR2: SGHNT and YYREEE (reference sequence). J lost 4 bases, V lost 4 bases, and 4 bases had no gene match. CDR3 length: 14 residues. CDR3 nucleotide sequence: TGTGCCAGCAGCATGGGACTAGCGGCATACGAGCAGTACTTC. Protein: CASSMGLAAYEQYF.